One and the same sample provided the 16 T cell receptor beta chains below, sequenced in a study of blood T cell repertoires in COVID-19. Here immunoSEQ multiplex PCR was the method, and the copy in TCRdb shows in-frame clones only, minus some. The sample has over 450,000 clones, roughly 89% seen once. The specimen sequenced was peripheral blood. The source of these receptors is a man aged 18 to 29 with COVID-19, enrolled during active disease.

The chain recombines TRBV6-5 with TRBJ2-3; a weak D match, TRBD2 (6 bases). The CDR3 loop spans 15 amino acids. From germline, CDR1 is MNHEY and CDR2 SVGAGI. With 5 bases removed from V and 4 bases from J, the gap between germline ends came to 16 bases. The CDR3 is CASSPWTAGPDTQYF. CDR3 nucleotides: TGTGCCAGCAGTCCCTGGACCGCGGGACCAGATACGCAGTATTTT.

The chain recombines TRBV7-2 with TRBJ2-1; TRBD1 might be the D (6 bases). CDR1 SGHTA and CDR2 FQGNSA come from the germline V gene. The V and J ends lost 2 bases and 9 bases respectively, with 17 bases between them. The CDR3 covers 15 residues. This CDR3 is CASSLILGIGGEQFF. As DNA, the CDR3 is TGTGCCAGCAGCTTAATACTGGGAATAGGGGGTGAGCAGTTCTTC. Full variable domain (outside the CDR3, taken from reference TRBV7-2 and TRBJ2-1): GAGVSQSPSNKVTEKGKDVELRCDPISGHTALYWYRQSLGQGLEFLIYFQGNSAPDKSGLPSDRFSAERTGGSVSTLTIQRTQQEDSAVYLCASSLILGIGGEQFFGPGTRLTVL.

The V and J genes are TRBV20-1 and TRBJ1-6, with unresolved D. Germline V lookup: CDR1 DFQATT, CDR2 SNEGSKA (reference sequence). The V and J ends lost 3 bases and 7 bases respectively, with 16 bases between them. The CDR3 is 15 residues long. The CDR3, as DNA: TGCAGTGCTAGTCCCCAGATGGCAGAAAATTCACCCCTCCACTTT. The encoded protein is CSASPQMAENSPLHF.

The chain recombines TRBV19 with TRBJ2-7; 11 bases line up with TRBD2. CDR3 size: 21 residues. Germline CDR1 LNHDA, CDR2 SQIVND (reference sequence). V gave up 1 base and J gave up 3 bases; unmatched junction bases: 20. The CDR3 spells CASSIAHYRTSGREGYYEQYF. The CDR3 DNA sequence: TGTGCCAGTAGTATAGCCCACTATAGGACTAGCGGGCGCGAGGGGTACTACGAGCAGTACTTC.

The chain uses TRBV7-9 and TRBJ2-7; D may be TRBD2 (5 bases). Trimming left V 8 bases short and J 3 bases short, with 14 bases between. The CDR3 runs to 13 residues. Per the germline V gene, CDR1 is SEHNR and CDR2 is FQNEAQ (reference sequence). The CDR3 sequence: CASAVGVNYEQYF. As DNA, the CDR3 is TGTGCCAGCGCCGTCGGGGTTAACTACGAGCAGTACTTC.

The chain links TRBV4-1 to TRBJ2-1; 11 bases are a match to TRBD2. The germline V gene encodes CDR1 MGHRA and CDR2 YSYEKL. The CDR3 sequence is 19 residues long. The ends lost 4 bases at V and 0 bases at J; junction bases unmatched: 11. The CDR3 loop is CASSLTGTSGYSSYNEQFF. The CDR3 DNA sequence: TGCGCCAGCAGCCTCACCGGGACTAGCGGTTATAGCTCCTACAATGAGCAGTTCTTC.

The CDR3 nucleotides are TGCAGCGTTAGACTAGCGGGCCTTAGCTCCTACGAGCAGTACTTC. Amino acids: CSVRLAGLSSYEQYF. The J gene is TRBJ2-7, the V gene TRBV29-1, with TRBD2 matching 10 bases. V shed 5 bases, J shed 0 bases, and the junction held 7 bases outside the gene matches. Germline loops: CDR1 SQVTM, CDR2 ANQGSEA. CDR3 length: 15 residues.

The genes are TRBV7-9 and TRBJ2-3; D not certain. V lost 0 bases and J 3 bases, leaving 7 bases between the germline ends. Looked up from germline, CDR1 is SEHNR and CDR2 is FQNEAQ (reference sequence). The CDR3 loop spans 14 amino acids. In DNA, the CDR3 is TGTGCCAGCAGCTTAGCTTTTCAAACAGATACGCAGTATTTT. Its translation: CASSLAFQTDTQYF.

V gene TRBV30 combines with J gene TRBJ1-6; tentative D call: TRBD1 (5 bases). V shed 2 bases and J shed 5 bases, with 19 bases lying between them. Germline lookup yields CDR1 GTSNPN and CDR2 SVGIG (reference sequence). The CDR3 is 17 amino acids. CDR3: CAWSLGISRVNNSPLHF. The CDR3 DNA is TGTGCCTGGAGTTTGGGCATCTCCAGGGTAAATAATTCACCCCTCCACTTT.

The V gene is TRBV28, the J gene TRBJ1-1, with D possibly TRBD1 on 5 matching bases. V lost 7 bases to trimming and J lost 6 bases, with 15 bases between them. CDR3 length: 13 residues. The germline gives CDR1 MDHEN, CDR2 SYDVKM. The CDR3 spells CASNPGGMAEAFF. The CDR3 DNA sequence: TGTGCCAGCAACCCGGGGGGGATGGCTGAAGCTTTCTTT.

The CDR3: CASSLWDIAYEQYF. The CDR3 nucleotides are TGCGCCAGCAGCTTGTGGGACATAGCCTACGAGCAGTACTTC. This sequence joins TRBV5-1 and TRBJ2-7; the D gene is possibly TRBD1 (6 bases). The CDR3 extends over 14 amino acids. The germline V gene encodes CDR1 SGHRS and CDR2 YFSETQ. Deletions cut 1 base from V and 2 bases from J, with 10 bases between.

The chain recombines TRBV2 with TRBJ2-1; 14 bases fit TRBD2. CDR1 is SNHLY and CDR2 is FYNNEI in the germline V gene. V shed 0 bases and J 5 bases; nucleotides not matched to a gene: 3. This CDR3 is built from 17 residues. CDR3 loop: CASSEARLAGGDNEQFF. DNA for the CDR3: TGTGCCAGCAGTGAAGCGAGACTAGCGGGAGGGGACAATGAGCAGTTCTTC.

This chain connects TRBV10-3 to TRBJ1-1; 7 bases line up with TRBD1. The CDR3 is 14 residues long. The V segment lost 1 base and the J segment 7 bases; nucleotides outside the gene matches: 6. CDR1 is ENHRY, CDR2 SYGVKD, per germline. Here the CDR3 DNA reads TGTGCCATCAGTGAGTTTGGACAGGAGGGTGAAGCTTTCTTT. It specifies CAISEFGQEGEAFF.

This rearrangement joins TRBV11-3 to TRBJ2-7; 9 nucleotides match TRBD1. Germline V gene lookup returns CDR1 SGHNT and CDR2 YENEEA. V lost 6 bases and J lost 4; bases outside the gene matches: 7. The CDR3 totals 14 residues. In DNA form, the CDR3 reads TGTGCCAGCAGTAGAACCGGGACAGGGTACGAGCAGTACTTC. It is translated as CASSRTGTGYEQYF. The variable domain in full, completed from reference TRBV11-3 and TRBJ2-7, reads EAGVVQSPRYKIIEKKQPVAFWCNPISGHNTLYWYLQNLGQGPELLIRYENEEAVDDSQLPKDRFSAERLKGVDSTLKIQPAELGDSAVYLCASSRTGTGYEQYFGPGTRLTVT.

The rearrangement links TRBV5-1 to TRBJ2-5; 11 bases agree with TRBD2. The CDR3 contains 15 residues. From germline, CDR1 is SGHRS and CDR2 YFSETQ. Germline trimming cut 6 bases from V and 5 bases from J; bases unmatched to any gene: 9. The CDR3 loop reads CASTSGTSGGETQYF. DNA of the CDR3: TGCGCCAGCACGTCCGGGACTAGCGGTGGGGAGACCCAGTACTTC.

The chain uses TRBV5-4 and TRBJ2-1, with 8 positions matching TRBD2. This CDR3 has 15 amino acids. Germline CDR1 reads SGHNT; CDR2 reads YYREEE (reference sequence). With 0 bases clipped from V and 9 bases from J, the junction kept 8 bases outside the gene matches. CDR3 DNA sequence: TGTGCCAGCAGCTTGGAGAGCGGGAGCTTTGGTGAGCAGTTCTTC. Its translation is CASSLESGSFGEQFF.